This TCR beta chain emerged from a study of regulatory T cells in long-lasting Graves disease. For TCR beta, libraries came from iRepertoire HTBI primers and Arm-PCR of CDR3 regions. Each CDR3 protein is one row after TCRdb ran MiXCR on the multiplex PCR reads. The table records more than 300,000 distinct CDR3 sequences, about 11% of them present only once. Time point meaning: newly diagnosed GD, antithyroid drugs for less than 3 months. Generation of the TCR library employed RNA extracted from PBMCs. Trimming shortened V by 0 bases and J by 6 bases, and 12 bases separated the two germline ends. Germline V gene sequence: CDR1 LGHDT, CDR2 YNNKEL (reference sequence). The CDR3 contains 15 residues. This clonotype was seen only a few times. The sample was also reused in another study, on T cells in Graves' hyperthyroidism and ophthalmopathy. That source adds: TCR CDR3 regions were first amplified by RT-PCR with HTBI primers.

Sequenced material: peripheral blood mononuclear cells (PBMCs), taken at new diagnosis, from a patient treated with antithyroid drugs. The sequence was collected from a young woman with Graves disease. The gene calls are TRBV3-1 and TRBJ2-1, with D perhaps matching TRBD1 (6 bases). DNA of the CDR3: TGTGCCAGCAGCCAAGAACTAGAAGGGGGCAATGAGCAGTTCTTC. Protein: CASSQELEGGNEQFF.